This TCR beta chain appears in the sequencing data of a study of shared clonotypes between healthy human individuals (dated by TCRdb to about 2020). Study-wide context: The cohort comprised two women and a few men aged 18 to 49 years. The study deeply sequenced blood TCR repertoires of about five healthy adults to estimate repertoire size and the extent of clonotype sharing between individuals. Each donor's leukapheresis produced roughly between about 0.9 and 9.5 billion PBMCs. For each donor, three plates each were used for CD4 naive and CD4 memory, two plates were used for CD8 naive, and one plate was used for CD8 memory. To increase sequencing depth and limit assay-specific biases, TCR repertoire library preparation and sequencing were carried out by different laboratories using diverse techniques. General conclusions and limits of the study: The genetic and exposure-history diversity represented was limited by the small number of donors. Higher generation probabilities were observed for clonotypes shared by all four sorted-subset donors than for non-shared clonotypes. Sharing across a few donors was observed for approximately 5% of naive CD4, over 3% of naive CD8, roughly 2.3% of memory CD4, and around 0.42% of memory CD8 clonotypes. Sampling was restricted to blood, and TCR repertoires in tissues likely differ from the TCR repertoires found in blood. Pairwise subsampling indicated that sequencing depth was expected to affect the degree of clonotype sharing among donors. Even with the large sequencing depth, rarefaction of the sorted-subset datasets indicated that sequencing was incomplete. Naive subsets generally had larger estimated clonotype richness than memory subsets did.

Healthy HIV-negative adults with no recently reported acute infections or vaccinations were included as donors. Every donor was a Caucasian adult residing in Nashville, Tennessee, USA. CD8 memory samples consisted of magnetically selected CD45RO+ cells combined with CCR7-negative CD45RA+ effector memory (TemRA) cells. Blood was collected by leukapheresis, and PBMCs were isolated by Ficoll-Histopaque density gradient centrifugation and then cryopreserved in liquid nitrogen vapor phase. Purity and quantity of every magnetically sorted T cell population were checked by analytical flow cytometry. Each sorted fraction had its genomic DNA isolated and then quantified by UV absorbance on a Nanodrop 2000c. TCR CDR3 regions were amplified from genomic DNA by multiplex PCR using the deep immunoSEQ assay. For each cell subset, the extracted genomic DNA was distributed evenly across all wells of several immunoSEQ 96-well plates, and each plate served as one replicate. Each replicate PCR for sorted subsets received around 200 ng genomic DNA, equal to 30,000 or so T cell genomes. The purified libraries were quantified using a Qubit 3.0 fluorometer, sized with a Bioanalyzer 2100, and then quantified again using the KAPA Library Quantification kit. A separate single-read 150-cycle Illumina NextSeq 550 flow cell was used to sequence each immunoSEQ 96-well plate. The published analysis was carried out like this. Because only junctional sequences without quality scores were contained in the immunoSEQ output, filtering matching that applied to full-length reads could not be performed. To assign V/J genes and CDR3, sequences were annotated against IMGT germline references using PyIR, a Python wrapper for IgBLAST v1.9. Any read was removed if the V/J assignment was weak (E-value above 1e-6), the CDR3 was missing, or the read contained stop codons, out-of-frame junctions, or ambiguous translated residues. V3J clonotypes were defined as sequences sharing the same inferred V gene, J gene, and CDR3 amino acid sequence. The percentage overlap between two repertoires was calculated by dividing the number of shared unique clonotypes by the size of the smaller repertoire. Repertoire richness was assessed with RTK rarefaction, the Chao1 estimator, and Recon v2.1 estimates of unobserved clonotypes. Generation probabilities were computed with OLGA for all TCRbeta clonotypes obtained by the gDNA method from several donors. TCRdb stores this immuneACCESS table with in-frame sequences only. Part of the clones is absent; in the studies checked, under half of the shortfall reflects unresolved V genes, and no reason is known for the rest. The V and J calls and clone size come from that table; D and trimming were worked out from the DNA. The sample data list around 300,000 clones, and about nine tenths of these were observed just once. The top ten clones comprise 16% of the sample.

A note on this clone: This receptor's antigen is unknown. Within one base of it there is no much larger clone, and no base qualities were kept.

Trimming takes 8 bases from V and 5 bases from J, and the germline ends sit 13 bases apart. The CDR3 runs 13 residues from the cysteine to the phenylalanine. The only DNA kept is the CDR3, 39 bases in frame from the first base. CDR1 MNHEY and CDR2 SMNVEV were looked up in the germline V gene (reference sequence). Sequencing used memory CD8+ T cells sorted from blood. In the paper's terms, the cell subset or site label means: CD45RO+ cells pooled with CCR7-negative TemRA cells. Rearrangement joined TRBV27 to TRBJ1-5, and the D gene may be TRBD1, 5 bases matching. The sequence was obtained from a man aged 18-30 years in good health. The CDR3 protein is CASSLGDYQPQHF. The nucleotide sequence is TGTGCCAGCTCGTTGGGGGACTATCAGCCCCAGCATTTT.